These 10 T cell receptor beta chains came from one sample sequenced in a study of monozygotic twins with inflammatory bowel disease. TCRdb reworked the 5' RACE reads into one entry per CDR3 protein, no DNA. The sample features over 350,000 distinct CDR3 sequences, with about 2.5% in its top ten. Sequencing used blood. Receptor source: a human donor with ulcerative colitis or Crohn's disease, or a healthy co-twin of an affected twin (not recorded which).

The chain couples TRBV6-2 or TRBV6-3 to TRBJ1-6. Per the germline V gene, CDR1 is MNHEY and CDR2 is SVGEGT. This CDR3 spans 13 amino acids. CDR3 in amino acids: CASSPSNLLALHF.

The chain links TRBV12-3 or TRBV12-4 to TRBJ2-1; the D call from TCRdb, TRBD1, cannot be confirmed without DNA. CDR3 size: 16 residues. CDR3 residues: CASSLRAGGSYNEQFF.

The chain couples TRBV11-3 to TRBJ2-1; TCRdb returns TRBD1, unconfirmable since there is no DNA. Germline values: CDR1 SGHNT, CDR2 YENEEA. The CDR3 contains 15 residues. CDR3 sequence: CASSYLMGGVNEQFF.

The chain links TRBV5-6 to TRBJ2-2; the D gene TCRdb calls, TRBD1, cannot be checked with no DNA. CDR1 and CDR2 from the germline V gene are SGHDT and YYEEEE. CDR3 size: 16 residues. The CDR3 reads CASSLQGAPNTGELFF.

The CDR3 loop reads CASSLLRQGSLEGYGYTF. This sequence joins TRBV5-5 and TRBJ1-2; TCRdb designates TRBD1, a call that cannot be tested without DNA. The CDR3 contains 18 residues. Germline CDR1 and CDR2: SGHKS and YYEKEE (reference sequence).

This sequence joins TRBV19 and TRBJ2-1; TCRdb's D gene call, TRBD1, goes unchecked for lack of DNA. There are 15 residues in the CDR3. Germline V CDR1 and CDR2: LNHDA, SQIVND (reference sequence). The CDR3 loop reads CASRSNRGVYNEQFF.

CDR3 sequence reads: CASRETSGGVTDTQYF. The rearrangement links TRBV7-2 to TRBJ2-3; TCRdb's D call, TRBD2, is unchecked because there is no DNA. The CDR3 sequence is 16 residues long. Germline CDR1 SGHTA, CDR2 FQGNSA.

The chain combines TRBV5-6 with TRBJ1-3; TCRdb proposes TRBD1, but this gene call is untestable without DNA. Germline V lookup: CDR1 SGHDT, CDR2 YYEEEE. CDR3 size: 16 residues. The CDR3 region is CASSLLSGGSGNTIYF.

The genes are TRBV19 and TRBJ2-5. CDR3 length equals 14 residues. Looked up from germline, CDR1 is LNHDA and CDR2 is SQIVND (reference sequence). The CDR3: CASSIGLSTETQYF.

The rearrangement links TRBV12-3 or TRBV12-4 to TRBJ2-6. The CDR3 loop spans 17 amino acids. The CDR3: CASSANLGAAGANVLTF.